Each of the 8 T cell receptor beta chains below was sequenced from the same sample in a study of neoadjuvant nivolumab and ipilimumab in lung cancer. Produced via immunoSEQ multiplex PCR; TCRdb's table is partial and in-frame only. The sample lists some 38,000 clones; 80% to 90% were seen once. The specimen was peripheral blood, collected before neoadjuvant nivolumab, alone or with ipilimumab. The receptor source for this set is an adult with non-small cell lung cancer.

The chain has TRBV10-1 and TRBJ2-7; 7 bases line up with TRBD2. This CDR3 region has 14 residues. The V segment lost 2 bases and the J segment 0 bases; nucleotides outside the gene matches: 1. The V gene's germline CDR1 is WNHNN and CDR2 SYGVQD (reference sequence). The CDR3 coding sequence is TGCGCCAGCAGTGAGAGCGGGGTCTCCTACGAGCAGTACTTC. This gives the protein CASSESGVSYEQYF.

The chain links TRBV28 to TRBJ1-2; D ambiguous. The V gene lost 2 bases and the J gene lost 1 base, with 11 bases spanning the gap. CDR1 and CDR2 (germline): MDHEN, SYDVKM. This CDR3 is built from 15 residues. The DNA for the CDR3 is TGTGCCAGCAGTTTACTGGGAGGGAGTAACTATGGCTACACCTTC. Its translation is CASSLLGGSNYGYTF.

The rearrangement links TRBV6-5 to TRBJ1-4; D not certain. Looked up from germline, CDR1 is MNHEY and CDR2 is SVGAGI. Trimming took off 2 bases at V and 7 bases at J, with 5 bases between the two ends. The CDR3 contains 12 residues. The CDR3 nucleotides are TGTGCCAGCAGTTACGTGGGTGAAAAACTGTTTTTT. Protein sequence: CASSYVGEKLFF.

This sequence joins TRBV11-2 and TRBJ2-4; D may be TRBD2 (5 bases). The germline gives CDR1 SGHAT, CDR2 FQNNGV. This CDR3 has 18 residues. Trimming stripped 2 bases from V and 3 bases from J, with 20 bases between. The chain's CDR3 is CASSLFSGEGTNKNIQYF. Written as DNA, the CDR3 is TGTGCCAGCAGCTTATTCTCTGGTGAGGGTACGAACAAAAACATTCAGTACTTC.

The table lists this clone with a count of one. This chain links TRBV10-3 with TRBJ2-3, with 9 bases lining up with TRBD1. CDR3 length: 14 residues. The junction had 5 bases not matched to a gene; V was cut back by 10 bases and J by 0 bases. The germline V gene encodes CDR1 ENHRY and CDR2 SYGVKD. CDR3 sequence: CATRTGASTDTQYF. The CDR3 nucleotides read TGTGCCACCCGGACAGGGGCGAGCACAGATACGCAGTATTTT.

CDR3 region: CATSSRVAYEQYF. CDR3 coding DNA: TGTGCCACCAGCTCCAGGGTAGCCTACGAGCAGTACTTC. The chain combines TRBV15 with TRBJ2-7; TRBD1 might be the D (5 bases). This CDR3 comprises 13 residues. From germline, CDR1 is LNHNV and CDR2 YYDKDF (reference sequence). Trimming removed 5 bases from V and 2 bases from J, with 10 bases in between.

The sample holds one count of this clone. The V gene is TRBV2, the J gene TRBJ2-7, with D possibly called TRBD1 or TRBD2 (6 bases each). CDR1 is SNHLY, CDR2 FYNNEI, per germline. The CDR3 consists of 15 residues. V was trimmed by 5 bases and J by 4 bases, leaving 18 bases between them. The CDR3 DNA sequence: TGTGCCAGCAGTCCTCCGTCCGGGGGCAAATACGAGCAGTACTTC. Its protein product is CASSPPSGGKYEQYF.

This sequence joins TRBV4-2 and TRBJ2-7; 8 bases are shared with TRBD2. CDR1 is LGHNA, CDR2 YNFKEQ, per germline. J was trimmed by 1 base and V by 0 bases; bases with no gene match: 14. This CDR3 contains 19 residues. CDR3 sequence: CASSQERGLTGGISYEQYF. The DNA for the CDR3 is TGTGCCAGCAGCCAAGAACGGGGCCTTACGGGAGGGATATCCTACGAGCAGTACTTC.